The rows below give T cell receptor beta chains drawn from one sample of a study of human T cells and chemical hapten exposure. MiXCR was run by TCRdb on the RACE reads, yielding one entry per CDR3 protein. The sample has 300,000 to 450,000 distinct CDR3 sequences, 4% to 5.5% seen once. Specimen: whole blood, collected in connection with sensitization to the hapten diphenylcyclopropenone (DPC). The receptors were sampled from a woman aged 50 to 65 with alopecia areata. Some clones in this sample may be carry-over from other donors' samples. The CDR3 runs from the conserved cysteine through the conserved F or W. The D gene is left open where the match is weak. Expanded clones are given a class, and other clones once, few, many or no size at all.

CDR3 DNA,CDR3 protein,J gene,clone size,V gene,D gene
TGTGCCAGCAGTACGGGACTAGCGGGAGGGCCACGAGAGACCCAGTACTTC,CASSTGLAGGPRETQYF,TRBJ2-5,few,TRBV9,TRBD2
TGTGCCAGCAGCCAAGCCCACCTAGCAGTCGGGGAGCTGTTTTTT,CASSQAHLAVGELFF,TRBJ2-2,few,TRBV14,-
TGTGCCAGCAGCTTGGACTTATATGAGCAGTTCTTC,CASSLDLYEQFF,TRBJ2-1,many,TRBV7-9,-
TGCGCCAGCAGCCCCACGGCGGGCCAGGGCGCTTTGGAGCAGTACTTC,CASSPTAGQGALEQYF,TRBJ2-7,-,TRBV5-1,-
TGTGCCAGCGTACAGGGGGAAGATCAGCCCCAGCATTTT,CASVQGEDQPQHF,TRBJ1-5,many,TRBV2,TRBD1
TGTGCCAGCAGCGGCCGACAGGGCTACGAGCAGTACTTC,CASSGRQGYEQYF,TRBJ2-7,-,TRBV9,TRBD1
TGTGCCAGCAGCTTGGGGCGAGGGGCAGATACGCAGTATTTT,CASSLGRGADTQYF,TRBJ2-3,many,TRBV11-2,-
TGCGCCAGCAGCTTGGGACAGGGGAGTGGCAGTGAAAAACTGTTTTTT,CASSLGQGSGSEKLFF,TRBJ1-4,many,TRBV5-1,TRBD1
TGCGCCAGCAGCCAAGAGGTCAGTCCCACCGGGGAGCTGTTTTTT,CASSQEVSPTGELFF,TRBJ2-2,many,TRBV4-3,-
TGCAGCGTTGAAGGACTAGCGGGGATAAGCTCCTACAATGAGCAGTTCTTC,CSVEGLAGISSYNEQFF,TRBJ2-1,-,TRBV29-1,TRBD2
TGTGCCAGCAGCCCATGGGGACAGGGCGCAAATTCACCCCTCCACTTT,CASSPWGQGANSPLHF,TRBJ1-6,many,TRBV7-9,TRBD1
TGTGCCAGCAGTGCATACAGTCCTAGCACAGATACGCAGTATTTT,CASSAYSPSTDTQYF,TRBJ2-3,-,TRBV6-1,-